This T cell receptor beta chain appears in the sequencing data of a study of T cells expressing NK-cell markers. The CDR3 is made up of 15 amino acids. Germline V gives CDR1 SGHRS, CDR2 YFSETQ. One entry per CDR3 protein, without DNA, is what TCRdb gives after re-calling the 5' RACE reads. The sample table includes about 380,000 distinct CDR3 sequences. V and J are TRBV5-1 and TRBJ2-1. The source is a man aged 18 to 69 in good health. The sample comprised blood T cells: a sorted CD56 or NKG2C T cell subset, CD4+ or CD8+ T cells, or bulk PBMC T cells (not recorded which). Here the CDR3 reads CASRAREFSYNEQFF.